This is a list of T cell receptor beta chains from one sample in a study of T cells after yellow fever vaccination. TCRdb redid the calling of the 5' RACE reads with MiXCR, one entry per CDR3 protein. The repertoire includes some 600,000 distinct CDR3 sequences, roughly 17% of them detected once, and roughly a sixth sits in the top ten. Sequences were derived from PBMCs, sampled less than 6 days after the first yellow fever vaccination. The receptors were sampled from a man between 18 and 35 years old who received the YFV17D yellow fever vaccine. Both conserved end residues are part of each CDR3. Clone size is not always given. Where it is, it says once, few, many or a class for expanded clones.

V,length,size,CDR3
TRBV10-1,13,.,CASSNDRHNEQFF
TRBV6-2/TRBV6-3,13,many,CASSLTGTYEQYF
TRBV2,15,few,CASSVTSGGAGELFF
TRBV6-2/TRBV6-3,14,few,CASRSDSRNQPQHF
TRBV11-2,19,few,CASSTLIGLAGGLAETQYF
TRBV7-9,17,few,CASSSVRSFEPKNIQYF
TRBV7-2,13,few,CASSSETRNEQFF
TRBV7-2,12,.,CASSLAGLAQYF
TRBV27,13,.,CASSLGGRAGYTF
TRBV5-4,16,few,CASSLIAGGHTGELFF
TRBV6-2/TRBV6-3,17,.,CASTPGGARGFTDTQYF
TRBV4-1,20,.,CASSKLLAGAHLTSTDTQYF
TRBV7-2,15,.,CASSYQAGQQETQYF
TRBV29-1,17,.,CSVGGDLPGQGVDEQFF
TRBV6-2/TRBV6-3,16,.,CASSCPGGTGCTEAFF
TRBV10-3,14,few,CAINADITNTEAFF
TRBV12-3/TRBV12-4,14,few,CASTPGQGWYEQYF
TRBV7-2,14,.,CASSLTTGSTEAFF
TRBV27,14,many,CASSLTSGIYEQYF
TRBV29-1,13,few,CSVGSLTKDSYTF
TRBV12-3/TRBV12-4,10,few,CASSLATTVF
TRBV5-1,13,few,CASSTQGRNEQFF
TRBV4-1,20,.,CASSQKGTGLLTNWKNEQFF
TRBV5-1,15,.,CASSLAARTADTQYF
TRBV4-3,16,.,CASSQKTSGFADTQYF
TRBV12-3/TRBV12-4,11,.,CASSAEREQFF
TRBV11-2,18,.,CASSFSATSGGARKTQYF